Listed below are T cell receptor beta chains from one sample, sequenced in a study of blood T cells in healthy people across ages. Each CDR3 protein is one row after TCRdb ran MiXCR on the 5' RACE reads. The sample has 800,000 to 950,000 distinct CDR3 sequences, around 48% seen once; the top ten hold about an eighth. The specimen sequenced was blood. These receptors all stem from a man under 40 in good health. The CDR3 runs from the conserved cysteine through the conserved F or W. The D gene is left open where the match is weak. Clone size is stated in some rows and not others, as once, few, many or a class when expanded.

TRBJ1-1 few TRBV9 TRBD1 CASSVDGQGWTEAFF TGTGCCAGCAGCGTAGACGGACAGGGTTGGACTGAAGCTTTCTTT
TRBJ2-5 - TRBV10-3 - CAISDPAALNEQYF TGTGCCATCAGTGACCCCGCAGCGTTGAATGAGCAGTACTTC
TRBJ1-1 - TRBV29-1 - CSGDDGLNTEAFF TGCAGCGGGGATGATGGCCTGAACACTGAAGCTTTCTTT
TRBJ2-7 - TRBV27 TRBD1 CASSPGQGAEQYF TGTGCCAGCAGTCCGGGACAGGGAGCCGAGCAGTACTTC
TRBJ2-3 - TRBV12-3/TRBV12-4 - CASSFRWGFAGTTSTDTQYF TGTGCCAGCAGTTTCCGTTGGGGGTTTGCAGGGACGACTAGCACAGATACGCAGTATTTT
TRBJ2-7 - TRBV7-6 TRBD1 CASSLAVGQGASEQYF TGTGCCAGCAGCTTAGCTGTGGGACAGGGGGCGAGCGAGCAGTACTTC
TRBJ2-6 - TRBV12-3/TRBV12-4 - CASSGFGRRANVLTF TGTGCCAGCAGTGGTTTCGGGCGTCGGGCCAACGTCCTGACTTTC
TRBJ2-3 many TRBV2 TRBD2 CASSAPGLAGFDTQYF TGTGCCAGCAGTGCCCCGGGACTAGCGGGGTTTGATACGCAGTATTTT
TRBJ1-2 - TRBV5-1 - CASSLVGETYGYTF TGCGCCAGCAGCTTGGTTGGCGAAACCTATGGCTACACCTTC
TRBJ2-1 once TRBV20-1 TRBD1 CSARDSGGTGLYNEQFF TGCAGTGCTAGAGATTCGGGCGGGACAGGGCTATACAATGAGCAGTTCTTC
TRBJ2-5 - TRBV10-3 TRBD1 CAISAGQGQETQYF TGTGCCATCAGTGCGGGACAGGGGCAAGAGACCCAGTACTTC
TRBJ2-2 - TRBV7-2 TRBD2 CASSLLSLAASNTGELFF TGTGCCAGCAGCTTATTGTCGCTAGCGGCATCGAACACCGGGGAGCTGTTTTTT
TRBJ1-2 few TRBV12-3/TRBV12-4 TRBD1 CASSHRDRGRLGYTF TGTGCCAGCAGTCACCGGGACAGGGGCCGACTGGGCTACACCTTC
TRBJ1-4 - TRBV6-1 - CASSETVPPGEKLFF TGTGCCAGCAGTGAAACGGTGCCTCCGGGGGAAAAACTGTTTTTT
TRBJ2-5 - TRBV4-2 - CASSQDAVTGTQYF TGTGCCAGCAGCCAAGATGCGGTAACGGGGACCCAGTACTTC
TRBJ2-7 - TRBV20-1 - CSGLSWSSYEQYF TGCAGTGGCTTGAGCTGGAGCTCCTACGAGCAGTACTTC
TRBJ2-7 - TRBV4-1 - CASRRDGNNEQYF TGCGCCAGCCGGAGGGACGGCAACAATGAGCAGTACTTC
TRBJ2-1 once TRBV10-3 - CAISVGMGMGYNEQFF TGTGCCATCAGCGTTGGCATGGGGATGGGCTACAATGAGCAGTTCTTC
TRBJ1-6 - TRBV6-1 - CASSGVTVPNSPLHF TGTGCCAGCAGTGGAGTGACAGTGCCGAATTCACCCCTCCACTTT
TRBJ2-1 - TRBV4-3 - CASSQGDGVSYNEQFF TGCGCCAGCAGCCAAGGGGACGGGGTCTCCTACAATGAGCAGTTCTTC
TRBJ2-1 - TRBV7-2 TRBD1 CASSSSTGGNEQFF TGTGCCAGCAGCTCCTCGACAGGGGGGAATGAGCAGTTCTTC
TRBJ2-1 - TRBV4-1 TRBD1 CASSQEGVGGANEQFF TGCGCCAGCAGCCAAGAAGGGGTAGGGGGCGCGAATGAGCAGTTCTTC
TRBJ2-7 once TRBV2 - CASGGTVTYEQYF TGTGCCAGCGGCGGGACGGTCACCTACGAGCAGTACTTC
TRBJ1-6 - TRBV18 TRBD1 CASSPDRGGRNSPLHF TGTGCCAGCTCACCAGACAGGGGAGGGAGAAATTCACCCCTCCACTTT
TRBJ2-2 - TRBV29-1 TRBD2 CSGGGTGELFF TGCAGCGGCGGGGGCACCGGGGAGCTGTTTTTT
TRBJ1-2 - TRBV11-2 - CASSLEQPTSGYGYTF TGTGCCAGCAGCTTAGAACAACCGACGTCGGGCTATGGCTACACCTTC
TRBJ2-7 few TRBV11-2 TRBD2 CASSQGLAESYEQYF TGTGCCAGCAGCCAGGGACTAGCGGAGTCCTACGAGCAGTACTTC
TRBJ2-4 - TRBV5-6 - CASSLGGLLKENIQYF TGTGCCAGCAGCTTGGGGGGACTGCTGAAGGAAAACATTCAGTACTTC